A single sample is the source of the 27 T cell receptor beta chains below, sequenced in a study of PD-L1 blockade in urothelial cancer. Time point specified: pretreatment peripheral blood. The protocol was immunoSEQ multiplex PCR, while the TCRdb copy is restricted to in-frame clones and leaves out a portion. The sample yields approximately 86,000 clones, approximately 80% seen once. Sample: PBMCs, taken around atezolizumab (anti-PD-L1) treatment. These receptors were collected from a man aged 35-49 years with urothelial cancer.

CDR3 DNA sequence: TGTGCCAGCAGTTTATGGGGGACAGGGGTGACGGAGACCCAGTACTTC. It specifies CASSLWGTGVTETQYF. This chain joins TRBV28 and TRBJ2-5, with 10 bases matching TRBD1. Looked up from germline, CDR1 is MDHEN and CDR2 is SYDVKM. Losses at the gene ends were 0 bases for V and 5 bases for J; bases not matched to a gene: 6. CDR3 size: 16 residues. The whole variable domain, filled in from reference TRBV28 and TRBJ2-5, reads DVKVTQSSRYLVKRTGEKVFLECVQDMDHENMFWYRQDPGLGLRLIYFSYDVKMKEKGDIPEGYSVSREKKERFSLILESASTNQTSMYLCASSLWGTGVTETQYFGPGTRLLVL.

The V and J genes are TRBV5-6 and TRBJ2-7; TRBD2 might be the D (5 bases). The V and J ends lost 2 bases and 8 bases respectively, with 14 bases between them. This CDR3 spans 13 amino acids. Per the germline V gene, CDR1 is SGHDT and CDR2 is YYEEEE. CDR3 nucleotide sequence: TGTGCCAGCAGCTTTGATCTCTCGGGAAAGCAGTACTTC. Its protein product is CASSFDLSGKQYF.

The genes are TRBV21-1 and TRBJ2-5; TRBD1 is the table's D call, not checked against the DNA. TRBV21-1 represents a pseudogene. The CDR3 runs 14 residues. In DNA, the CDR3 is TGTGCCAGCAGCAACACAGGGGAGGTAGAGACCCAGTACTTC. This encodes CASSNTGEVETQYF.

The chain joins TRBV18 to TRBJ1-1, with TRBD1 as a possible D gene (5 bases). V was clipped by 3 bases and J by 3 bases, with 11 bases between them. Germline-derived CDR1 and CDR2 are KGHSH and LQKENI. CDR3 length: 14 amino acids. For the CDR3, the DNA is TGTGCCAGCTCACCCTATAGGGGCTACACTGAAGCTTTCTTT. This translates into CASSPYRGYTEAFF. The full variable domain, in which reference TRBV18 and TRBJ1-1 provide the parts outside the CDR3, is NAGVMQNPRHLVRRRGQEARLRCSPMKGHSHVYWYRQLPEEGLKFMVYLQKENIIDESGMPKERFSAEFPKEGPSILRIQQVVRGDSAAYFCASSPYRGYTEAFFGQGTRLTVV.

Details on this clone: The sample contains more than one DNA sequence encoding this CDR3. This chain's CDR3 is CASRAGADTQYF. CDR3 DNA: TGTGCCAGTCGAGCGGGAGCAGATACGCAGTATTTT. This chain connects TRBV19 to TRBJ2-3; 8 positions match TRBD2. This CDR3 spans 12 amino acids. The ends lost 8 bases at V and 4 bases at J; junction bases unmatched: 2. Germline CDR1 LNHDA, CDR2 SQIVND (reference sequence).

The chain has TRBV29-1 and TRBJ1-5; D remains ambiguous. V lost 4 bases to trimming and J lost 2 bases, with 6 bases between them. The germline gives CDR1 SQVTM, CDR2 ANQGSEA. The CDR3 has 12 amino acids. The CDR3 spells CSVGSGNQPQHF. The CDR3 nucleotides read TGCAGCGTTGGATCAGGCAATCAGCCCCAGCATTTT.

The chain recombines TRBV5-5 with TRBJ1-1, with D possibly matching TRBD1 (5 bases). The germline gives CDR1 SGHKS, CDR2 YYEKEE (reference sequence). Trimming pared 0 bases from V and 4 bases from J, leaving 10 bases between. The CDR3 is made up of 14 amino acids. The CDR3 here is CASSLVRVGTEAFF. The CDR3 nucleotides are TGTGCCAGCAGCTTGGTCAGGGTGGGCACTGAAGCTTTCTTT.

The J gene is TRBJ1-1, the V gene TRBV19, with 7 bases matching TRBD1. Germline trimming cut 9 bases from V and 2 bases from J; bases unmatched to any gene: 12. The CDR3 totals 15 residues. Germline V lookup: CDR1 LNHDA, CDR2 SQIVND (reference sequence). The CDR3 nucleotides are TGTGCCAGCCCTGGAGGAGGGGGCCAAAACACTGAAGCTTTCTTT. Residues: CASPGGGGQNTEAFF.

In regard to this clone: A read error may produce the germline difference seen at one junction end. V is TRBV5-1 and J is TRBJ2-1; TRBD2 aligns across 12 bases. Germline CDR1 and CDR2: SGHRS and YFSETQ. The CDR3 sequence is 15 residues long. The CDR3 reads CASRGEGLAGGPGVF. CDR3 DNA: TGCGCCAGCAGGGGCGAAGGGCTAGCGGGAGGGCCGGGAGTCTTC.

The chain has TRBV6-6 and TRBJ1-1, with D possibly being TRBD1 (6 bases). V lost 2 bases and J 4 bases, leaving 14 bases between the germline ends. Germline CDR1 is MNHNY and CDR2 is SVGAGI (reference sequence). The CDR3 is 15 amino acids. The CDR3 region is CASSYGGGGGTEAFF. CDR3 in DNA: TGTGCCAGCAGTTACGGAGGGGGGGGAGGCACTGAAGCTTTCTTT.

In DNA, the CDR3 is TGCAGCGCCGGGGGCTACAATGAGCAGTTCTTC. This gives the protein CSAGGYNEQFF. The chain combines TRBV29-1 with TRBJ2-1; maybe TRBD2 (6 bases). Germline lookup yields CDR1 SQVTM and CDR2 ANQGSEA. V lost 7 bases and J lost 3, with 7 bases in between. This CDR3 is built from 11 residues.

About this clone: The junction shows a germline mismatch at one end, possibly a read error. The V call is TRBV19, the J call TRBJ1-2, with TRBD1 matching 9 bases. Per the germline V gene, CDR1 is LNHDA and CDR2 is SQIVND (reference sequence). There are 16 residues in the CDR3. The CDR3 loop reads CASTIGQGTVVWGYTF. The DNA of the CDR3 is TGTGCCAGTACTATAGGACAGGGGACGGTTGTGTGGGGCTACACCTTC.

The rearrangement uses TRBV13 and TRBJ2-1; 7 bases line up with TRBD2. This CDR3 has 13 amino acids. V lost 7 bases, J lost 7 bases, and 7 bases stayed unmatched. Germline loops: CDR1 PRHDT, CDR2 FYEKMQ (reference sequence). This chain's CDR3 is CASNGGSINEQFF. The CDR3 coding sequence is TGTGCCAGCAACGGCGGGAGCATAAATGAGCAGTTCTTC.

The rearrangement joins TRBV7-3 to TRBJ2-7; 8 bases are shared with TRBD1. Germline trimming cut 0 bases from V and 7 bases from J; bases unmatched to any gene: 5. Germline CDR1 reads SGHTA; CDR2 reads FQGTGA. This CDR3 contains 14 residues. Here the CDR3 reads CASSLTGRTGEQYF. The CDR3 region has the DNA TGTGCCAGCAGCTTAACGGGCAGGACAGGGGAGCAGTACTTC.

The rearrangement joins TRBV4-1 to TRBJ1-4; 9 bases align to TRBD1. Trimming removed 4 bases from V and 6 bases from J; junction bases left unmatched: 3. The CDR3 is 14 residues long. Germline V CDR1 and CDR2: MGHRA, YSYEKL. The CDR3 bases are TGCGCCAGCAGCCGGGACAGGGCGGATGAAAAACTGTTTTTT. Amino acid sequence: CASSRDRADEKLFF.

V is TRBV2 and J is TRBJ2-5; perhaps TRBD2 as D (6 bases). Germline V CDR1 and CDR2: SNHLY, FYNNEI. V lost 8 bases and J 3 bases, leaving 19 bases between the germline ends. This CDR3 region has 15 residues. The CDR3 coding sequence is TGTGCCAGCCGCGAGGGGACTCTTCGTGAAGAGACCCAGTACTTC. Its translation is CASREGTLREETQYF.

In this sample, this clone turned up once. V gene TRBV9 combines with J gene TRBJ2-3, with D possibly being TRBD2 (5 bases). Germline values: CDR1 SGDLS, CDR2 YYNGEE. There are 18 residues in the CDR3. V lost 0 bases, J lost 1 base, and 18 bases lay in between. The CDR3: CASSVGGGKSEGTDTQYF. The CDR3 DNA sequence: TGTGCCAGCAGCGTAGGGGGTGGGAAGTCGGAGGGCACAGATACGCAGTATTTT.

CDR3 DNA: TGTGCCAGCAGCCCTGAGCGGGGGGGATCGCAGTATTTT. Its protein product is CASSPERGGSQYF. The rearrangement links TRBV13 to TRBJ2-3; 10 positions agree with TRBD2. Germline trimming cut 5 bases from V and 10 bases from J; bases unmatched to any gene: 6. The germline V gene encodes CDR1 PRHDT and CDR2 FYEKMQ (reference sequence). The CDR3 contains 13 residues.

The V and J genes are TRBV30 and TRBJ1-3; TRBD1 is a possible D gene (6 bases). The V gene lost 3 bases and the J gene lost 4 bases, with 19 bases spanning the gap. Germline CDR1 GTSNPN, CDR2 SVGIG (reference sequence). This CDR3 has 16 amino acids. CDR3 loop: CAWSAGVLQGGNTIYF. Written as DNA, the CDR3 is TGTGCCTGGAGCGCAGGGGTACTGCAGGGAGGAAACACCATATATTTT.

V is TRBV4-2 and J is TRBJ2-2; D may be TRBD2 (6 bases). CDR3 size: 16 residues. V gave up 0 bases and J gave up 6 bases, with 14 bases separating them. Germline CDR1 LGHNA, CDR2 YNFKEQ. CDR3 in DNA: TGTGCCAGCAGCCAAGACTTGGCTAGCGACGCCGGGGAGCTGTTTTTT. Residues: CASSQDLASDAGELFF.

The chain carries TRBV6-5 and TRBJ1-4; D ambiguous. The germline gives CDR1 MNHEY, CDR2 SVGAGI. The V and J ends lost 4 bases and 7 bases respectively, with 19 bases between them. There are 16 residues in the CDR3. The CDR3 here is CASSFVKGRGFEKLFF. CDR3 in DNA: TGTGCCAGCAGTTTCGTCAAAGGCAGAGGGTTTGAAAAACTGTTTTTT.

The V call is TRBV28, the J call TRBJ2-7, with D tentatively TRBD2 (6 bases). V shed 5 bases and J shed 0 bases, with 17 bases lying between them. The germline V gene has CDR1 MDHEN and CDR2 SYDVKM. The CDR3 runs 16 residues. CDR3 in DNA: TGTGCCAGCAGTCCTTCGAGAAGGAGGGTCTCCTACGAGCAGTACTTC. Amino acid sequence: CASSPSRRRVSYEQYF.

CDR3 sequence: CASSLGVYEQYF. CDR3 in DNA: TGTGCCAGCAGCTTAGGCGTCTACGAGCAGTACTTC. The J gene is TRBJ2-7, the V gene TRBV7-2; D not certain. The length of the CDR3 is 12 residues. Trimming pared 1 base from V and 3 bases from J, leaving 4 bases between. Germline loops: CDR1 SGHTA, CDR2 FQGNSA.

The V call is TRBV4-1, the J call TRBJ2-6, with a tentative D call TRBD1 (6 bases). Trimming cost V 0 bases and J 3 bases, with 9 bases left between them. CDR1 is MGHRA, CDR2 YSYEKL, per germline. The CDR3 contains 16 residues. The DNA for the CDR3 is TGCGCCAGCAGCCAAGATTGGGGACATGGGGCCAACGTCCTGACTTTC. Translation gives CASSQDWGHGANVLTF.

The chain combines TRBV4-1 with TRBJ2-5; 7 nucleotides agree with TRBD1. V was clipped by 4 bases and J by 5 bases; unmatched bases: 4. Germline CDR1 MGHRA, CDR2 YSYEKL. The CDR3 covers 13 residues. CDR3 in amino acids: CASSLQDRETQYF. CDR3 in DNA: TGCGCCAGCAGCCTACAGGACAGGGAGACCCAGTACTTC.

With regard to this clone: An end of the junction differs from the germline gene, which may be a read error. The genes are TRBV9 and TRBJ2-3, with a possible D match to TRBD2 (6 bases). Germline CDR1 is SGDLS and CDR2 is YYNGEE. This CDR3 has 15 amino acids. The CDR3 reads CAGSPAEGSTDTQYF. CDR3 nucleotides: TGTGCCGGCAGCCCCGCGGAGGGCTCCACAGATACGCAGTATTTT. Full variable domain (missing parts from reference TRBV9 and TRBJ2-3): DSGVTQTPKHLITATGQRVTLRCSPRSGDLSVYWYQQSLDQGLQFLIQYYNGEERAKGNILERFSAQQFPDLHSELNLSSLELGDSALYFCAGSPAEGSTDTQYFGPGTRLTVL.

V and J are TRBV15 and TRBJ2-7; D may be TRBD1 (5 bases). V lost 0 bases, J lost 5 bases, and 11 bases lay in between. The CDR3 runs 14 residues. Germline CDR1 reads LNHNV; CDR2 reads YYDKDF (reference sequence). For the CDR3, the DNA is TGTGCCACCAGCAGAGAGGGGCAAGAGGACGAGCAGTACTTC. Its protein product is CATSREGQEDEQYF.